One and the same sample provided the 28 T cell receptor beta chains below, sequenced in a study of beta chain features in type 1 diabetes. Sequencing targeted expressed TCRB transcripts, as all isolated RNA had been reverse transcribed. Sequencing used immunoSEQ multiplex PCR; TCRdb keeps in-frame clones, though not all of them. In the table there are about 260,000 clones, 68% of which are singletons. The sequenced sample consisted of naive CD4+ T cells from blood. Receptors were obtained from a man under 40 in good health.

This chain joins TRBV7-2 and TRBJ2-6; D is undetermined. Trimming left V 7 bases short and J 1 base short, with 2 bases between. The CDR3 covers 12 residues. Germline V gives CDR1 SGHTA, CDR2 FQGNSA. The CDR3, as DNA: TGTGCCAGCACTTCTGGGGCCAACGTCCTGACTTTC. Protein product: CASTSGANVLTF.

The rearrangement joins TRBV30 to TRBJ2-3; no firm D call. This CDR3 is 11 amino acids long. Germline lookup yields CDR1 GTSNPN and CDR2 SVGIG (reference sequence). V lost 8 bases and J lost 1, with 7 bases in between. CDR3 region: CAGGRTDTQYF. CDR3 DNA sequence: TGTGCCGGTGGCCGCACAGATACGCAGTATTTT.

This rearrangement joins TRBV7-9 to TRBJ2-3, with TRBD1 matching 9 bases. Germline CDR1 is SEHNR and CDR2 is FQNEAQ (reference sequence). With 6 bases clipped from V and 0 bases from J, the junction kept 4 bases outside the gene matches. This CDR3 comprises 15 residues. The CDR3 spells CASSSGTGSTDTQYF. The DNA for the CDR3 is TGTGCCAGCAGTTCCGGGACAGGGAGCACAGATACGCAGTATTTT.

This clone was found once. The rearrangement joins TRBV4-2 to TRBJ2-5, with D possibly being TRBD2 (6 bases). Germline V gene lookup returns CDR1 LGHNA and CDR2 YNFKEQ. The CDR3 has 14 residues. Trimming took 3 bases from V and 4 from J, leaving 12 bases between them. The CDR3 region has the DNA TGTGCCAGCAGCCAGGGAAAGGGAGGAGAGACCCAGTACTTC. Protein: CASSQGKGGETQYF.

The chain is built from TRBV29-1 and TRBJ1-2; D is unclear. In germline, CDR1 is SQVTM, CDR2 ANQGSEA. V lost 1 base to trimming and J lost 8 bases, with 11 bases between them. The CDR3 covers 12 residues. Here the CDR3 DNA reads TGCAGCGTTGAAGCCTCAGACGGGGGCTACACCTTC. Amino acid sequence: CSVEASDGGYTF. The complete variable domain, with remaining parts taken from reference TRBV29-1 and TRBJ1-2, reads SAVISQKPSRDICQRGTSLTIQCQVDSQVTMMFWYRQQPGQSLTLIATANQGSEATYESGFVIDKFPISRPNLTFSTLTVSNMSPEDSSIYLCSVEASDGGYTFGSGTRLTVV.

The rearrangement uses TRBV30 and TRBJ2-1, with 8 bases identical to TRBD2. Germline-derived CDR1 and CDR2 are GTSNPN and SVGIG (reference sequence). The V and J ends lost 2 bases and 10 bases, in that order; junction bases with no gene match: 4. The CDR3 contains 12 residues. The CDR3 protein is CAWSSLAGEQFF. For the CDR3, the DNA is TGTGCCTGGAGTTCTTTAGCGGGGGAGCAGTTCTTC.

Concerning this clone: This is likely a read error, given that the CDR3 carries no conserved phenylalanine or tryptophan at its end. The limits of the CDR3 on the DNA are not certain, so only TCRdb's listed CDR3 is given. V usage is TRBV30 and J usage is TRBJ2-7. The CDR3 spans 9 amino acids, including both terminal residues. Germline V gene data show CDR1 as GTSNPN and CDR2 as SVGIG (reference sequence). The CDR3 protein is CAWRGDDFI.

V usage is TRBV6-5 and J usage is TRBJ2-1; D might be TRBD1 or TRBD2, each matching 6 bases. V lost 2 bases and J lost 3, with 11 bases in between. This CDR3 is 15 amino acids long. Germline values: CDR1 MNHEY, CDR2 SVGAGI. The CDR3 bases are TGTGCCAGCAGTTACGCACAGGGAGGCTACAATGAGCAGTTCTTC. As protein: CASSYAQGGYNEQFF.

The chain recombines TRBV18 with TRBJ2-7; tentatively, D is TRBD1 (5 bases). Trimming left V 3 bases short and J 6 bases short, with 15 bases between. CDR1 and CDR2 (germline): KGHSH, LQKENI. The CDR3 is 14 amino acids. The CDR3 DNA is TGTGCCAGCTCACCCTCTGGGCAGGGCAGCGAGCAGTACTTC. Protein product: CASSPSGQGSEQYF.

The rearrangement links TRBV5-4 to TRBJ2-1; 7 nucleotides match TRBD1. The CDR3 loop spans 15 amino acids. Trimming took 4 bases from V and 1 from J; bases not matched to a gene: 5. Per the germline V gene, CDR1 is SGHNT and CDR2 is YYREEE (reference sequence). CDR3 coding DNA: TGTGCCAGCAGCACGACAGGGTCGTCCTACAATGAGCAGTTCTTC. This gives the protein CASSTTGSSYNEQFF.

J is TRBJ2-7 and V is TRBV9; possible D gene TRBD2, 5 bases. The germline V and J ends were trimmed by 3 bases and 2 bases, with 15 bases remaining between them. The CDR3 has 15 residues. CDR1 is SGDLS and CDR2 is YYNGEE in the germline V gene. DNA of the CDR3: TGTGCCAGCAGCGCGGGGAACGGACCGACCTACGAGCAGTACTTC. It translates to CASSAGNGPTYEQYF.

The chain uses TRBV9 and TRBJ2-5, with 7 bases fitting TRBD1. V dropped 0 bases and J dropped 4; count of bases not matched to a gene: 9. Germline loops: CDR1 SGDLS, CDR2 YYNGEE. The CDR3 has 16 residues. CDR3 region: CASSVGNRGLVETQYF. The CDR3 bases are TGTGCCAGCAGCGTAGGGAACAGGGGATTAGTAGAGACCCAGTACTTC. Full variable domain (outside the CDR3, taken from reference TRBV9 and TRBJ2-5): DSGVTQTPKHLITATGQRVTLRCSPRSGDLSVYWYQQSLDQGLQFLIQYYNGEERAKGNILERFSAQQFPDLHSELNLSSLELGDSALYFCASSVGNRGLVETQYFGPGTRLLVL.

The chain uses TRBV20-1 and TRBJ1-2; no clear D gene. This CDR3 spans 11 amino acids. The germline V gene has CDR1 DFQATT and CDR2 SNEGSKA (reference sequence). V lost 3 bases, J lost 4 bases, and 6 bases lay in between. In nucleotides, the CDR3 is TGCAGTGCTAGGGCAGCCTATGGCTACACCTTC. Translated, it gives CSARAAYGYTF.

This sequence joins TRBV27 and TRBJ1-2; unclear D gene. V was cut by 0 bases and J by 3 bases, with 8 bases left in between. This CDR3 comprises 14 residues. Germline-derived CDR1 and CDR2 are MNHEY and SMNVEV (reference sequence). The CDR3 loop is CASSLSRNDYGYTF. CDR3 nucleotide sequence: TGTGCCAGCAGTTTATCTCGGAATGACTATGGCTACACCTTC.

The rearrangement uses TRBV29-1 and TRBJ1-1; the D gene is possibly TRBD1 (5 bases). This CDR3 is built from 13 residues. Deletions cut 4 bases from V and 5 bases from J, with 14 bases between. CDR1 and CDR2 (germline): SQVTM, ANQGSEA. The CDR3 DNA sequence: TGCAGCGTTGCACAGGTTTTAGAGACTGAAGCTTTCTTT. Protein sequence: CSVAQVLETEAFF.

This clone has just one count. The chain uses TRBV30 and TRBJ2-7; D may correspond to TRBD1 or TRBD2 (5 bases each). Germline V gene lookup returns CDR1 GTSNPN and CDR2 SVGIG (reference sequence). Trimming pared 4 bases from V and 1 base from J, leaving 20 bases between. CDR3 length equals 16 residues. CDR3 nucleotide sequence: TGTGCCTGGAAACAAGACTCCGGGACGAAATCCTACGAGCAGTACTTC. Translation: CAWKQDSGTKSYEQYF.

The gene calls are TRBV29-1 and TRBJ1-1; D gene uncertain. This CDR3 is built from 10 residues. Trimming cost V 8 bases and J 3 bases, with 7 bases left between them. CDR1 and CDR2 from the germline V gene are SQVTM and ANQGSEA. The CDR3 DNA reads as TGCAGCACATGGGACACTGAAGCTTTCTTT. This encodes CSTWDTEAFF.

The rearrangement joins TRBV7-9 to TRBJ2-3; D gene uncertain. V lost 1 base and J 6 bases, leaving 11 bases between the germline ends. CDR1 and CDR2 (germline): SEHNR, FQNEAQ (reference sequence). This CDR3 has 14 amino acids. As DNA, the CDR3 is TGTGCCAGCAGCTTAGGTCAGGCCTCCGATACGCAGTATTTT. Translating it yields CASSLGQASDTQYF.

The chain uses TRBV29-1 and TRBJ2-4, with 9 bases fitting TRBD1. The CDR3 totals 15 residues. Looked up from germline, CDR1 is SQVTM and CDR2 is ANQGSEA. J gave up 8 bases and V 4 bases, and 12 bases lay outside the gene matches. This chain's CDR3 is CSVAPPGQGRDIQYF. CDR3 nucleotide sequence: TGCAGCGTTGCCCCACCGGGACAGGGACGAGACATTCAGTACTTC.

The J gene is TRBJ2-7, the V gene TRBV20-1; perhaps TRBD1 as D (6 bases). Germline V CDR1 and CDR2: DFQATT, SNEGSKA (reference sequence). The CDR3 extends over 11 amino acids. V lost 5 bases, J lost 7 bases, and 12 bases lay in between. In DNA form, the CDR3 reads TGCAGTGCTGCGACAGGCTGGGAGCAGTACTTC. This codes for CSAATGWEQYF.

The V and J genes are TRBV30 and TRBJ2-2; 12 positions agree with TRBD2. There are 17 residues in the CDR3. The germline V gene encodes CDR1 GTSNPN and CDR2 SVGIG (reference sequence). V shed 4 bases and J 4 bases; nucleotides not matched to a gene: 10. CDR3: CAWNPLRTSGTTGELFF. CDR3 DNA: TGTGCCTGGAACCCTCTCCGGACTAGCGGGACCACCGGGGAGCTGTTTTTT.

This clone was picked up a small number of times. The chain combines TRBV15 with TRBJ2-2, with D possibly matching TRBD1 (6 bases). In germline, CDR1 is LNHNV, CDR2 YYDKDF (reference sequence). The CDR3 is made up of 12 amino acids. V lost 1 base, J lost 13 bases, and 10 bases lay in between. CDR3 loop: CATSRGTVGLFF. CDR3 DNA: TGTGCCACCAGCAGAGGGACAGTGGGGCTGTTTTTT.

In this sample, this clone turned up a few times. The chain carries TRBV29-1 and TRBJ2-1; tentatively, D is TRBD1 (5 bases). CDR3 length: 15 amino acids. The V gene's germline CDR1 is SQVTM and CDR2 ANQGSEA. The V end lost 4 bases, the J end lost 8 bases, and 21 bases lay between the germline ends. This CDR3 is CSVAVAPGKVDEQFF. The CDR3 DNA reads as TGCAGCGTTGCTGTAGCCCCAGGGAAGGTGGATGAGCAGTTCTTC.

This clone was observed a handful of times. The same CDR3 arises from other DNA sequences in this sample as well. The genes are TRBV30 and TRBJ2-3, with no clear D. Trimming took 3 bases from V and 2 from J, leaving 3 bases between them. Germline lookup yields CDR1 GTSNPN and CDR2 SVGIG (reference sequence). This CDR3 is 11 amino acids long. The CDR3 protein is CAWSLTDTQYF. As DNA, the CDR3 is TGTGCCTGGAGCCTCACAGATACGCAGTATTTT. The variable domain in full, with the rest retrieved from reference TRBV30 and TRBJ2-3, is SQTIHQWPATLVQPVGSPLSLECTVEGTSNPNLYWYRQAAGRGLQLLFYSVGIGQISSEVPQNLSASRPQDRQFILSSKKLLLSDSGFYLCAWSLTDTQYFGPGTRLTVL.

V gene TRBV6-5 combines with J gene TRBJ2-4; the match to TRBD1 covers 7 bases. The CDR3 spans 16 residues. CDR1 is MNHEY, CDR2 SVGAGI, per germline. Trimming at V came to 0 bases and at J to 2 bases, leaving 4 bases not matched to a gene. The CDR3 loop is CASSYSGRGTKNIQYF. The CDR3 DNA follows: TGTGCCAGCAGTTACTCAGGCAGGGGGACCAAAAACATTCAGTACTTC.

This clone appeared a few times. The chain links TRBV29-1 to TRBJ2-7; 7 positions match TRBD1. The ends lost 4 bases at V and 3 bases at J; junction bases unmatched: 6. Germline V gene sequence: CDR1 SQVTM, CDR2 ANQGSEA. The CDR3 contains 13 residues. The CDR3 bases are TGCAGCGTTGCCAACAGGGGCCTCTACGAGCAGTACTTC. It is translated as CSVANRGLYEQYF.

Only a few counts were recorded for this clone. This rearrangement joins TRBV19 to TRBJ2-2; D may correspond to TRBD1 or TRBD2 (5 bases each). Trimming took off 4 bases at V and 4 bases at J, with 13 bases between the two ends. CDR1 is LNHDA and CDR2 is SQIVND in the germline V gene (reference sequence). The CDR3 length is 15 residues. CDR3: CASSNMGTSTGELFF. As DNA, the CDR3 is TGTGCCAGTAGTAATATGGGGACCTCCACCGGGGAGCTGTTTTTT.

This clone came up a few times. The chain employs TRBV29-1 and TRBJ2-5, with D perhaps matching TRBD1 (5 bases). This CDR3 comprises 14 residues. CDR1 and CDR2 (germline): SQVTM, ANQGSEA. With 2 bases removed from V and 1 base from J, the gap between germline ends came to 11 bases. CDR3 DNA: TGCAGCGTTGAACCCAGGGCGTCCCAAGAGACCCAGTACTTC. It specifies CSVEPRASQETQYF.